What follows are 20 T cell receptor beta chains derived from one specimen sequenced in a study of blood T cell repertoires in COVID-19. Sequencing used immunoSEQ multiplex PCR; TCRdb keeps in-frame clones, though not all of them. The sample lists 130,000 or so clones, about 85% occurring once. Sequenced: peripheral blood. These receptors all stem from a human donor in a cohort sampled during active COVID-19.

This chain connects TRBV5-4 to TRBJ1-2, with D possibly being TRBD1 (6 bases). Trimming stripped 0 bases from V and 3 bases from J, with 12 bases between. The CDR3 sequence is 15 residues long. Germline V gives CDR1 SGHNT, CDR2 YYREEE (reference sequence). The CDR3 here is CASSLGRGQDYGYTF. In nucleotides, the CDR3 is TGTGCCAGCAGCTTGGGGCGGGGGCAGGACTATGGCTACACCTTC.

In its sample, this clone was seen once. V is TRBV3-1 (or the pseudogene TRBV3-2) and J is TRBJ2-1; 7 nucleotides match TRBD2. Germline V CDR1 and CDR2: LGHDT, YNNKEL (reference sequence). With V trimmed by 5 bases and J by 12 bases, 10 bases remained unmatched. The CDR3 loop spans 13 amino acids. The CDR3 protein is CASSYLAVEGQFF. Here the CDR3 DNA reads TGTGCCAGCAGCTACCTAGCGGTCGAGGGGCAGTTCTTC.

In its sample, this clone was seen once. The chain recombines TRBV5-1 with TRBJ1-6; 8 bases map to TRBD1. Germline trimming cut 4 bases from V and 8 bases from J; bases unmatched to any gene: 11. Germline CDR1 is SGHRS and CDR2 is YFSETQ. This CDR3 is built from 16 residues. The CDR3: CASSRAPDRVDSPLHF. The CDR3 nucleotides are TGCGCCAGCAGCCGAGCCCCGGACAGGGTGGATTCACCCCTCCACTTT.

This clone was detected a few times. This rearrangement joins TRBV6-6 to TRBJ1-1; a possible D gene is TRBD1 (5 bases). Germline CDR1 reads MNHNY; CDR2 reads SVGAGI (reference sequence). V dropped 6 bases and J dropped 1 base, with 12 bases sitting between them. The CDR3 loop spans 14 amino acids. The CDR3 loop is CASRPLGANTEAFF. The DNA for the CDR3 is TGTGCCAGCAGGCCCCTAGGGGCGAACACTGAAGCTTTCTTT.

V gene TRBV25-1 combines with J gene TRBJ2-7; 11 positions match TRBD1. This CDR3 is 15 amino acids long. Germline trimming cut 5 bases from V and 2 bases from J; bases unmatched to any gene: 5. Germline-derived CDR1 and CDR2 are MGHDK and SYGVNS. The CDR3: CASSRDRGGTYEQYF. The CDR3 nucleotides read TGTGCCAGCAGTAGGGACAGGGGGGGCACCTACGAGCAGTACTTC.

V and J are TRBV30 and TRBJ2-3; no clear D gene. Per germline, CDR1 GTSNPN and CDR2 SVGIG (reference sequence). With 0 bases removed from V and 6 bases from J, the gap between germline ends came to 7 bases. This CDR3 is 12 amino acids long. The CDR3 spells CAWSVMSDTQYF. Written as DNA, the CDR3 is TGTGCCTGGAGTGTTATGTCTGATACGCAGTATTTT.

In regard to this clone: Other DNA sequences within the sample encode an identical CDR3. The V call is TRBV5-1, the J call TRBJ1-2, with D possibly TRBD1 on 5 matching bases. V was clipped by 4 bases and J by 5 bases, with 9 bases between them. The germline gives CDR1 SGHRS, CDR2 YFSETQ. The CDR3 loop spans 12 amino acids. CDR3 loop: CASSADSYGYTF. For the CDR3, the DNA is TGCGCCAGCAGCGCTGACAGTTATGGCTACACCTTC.

This chain uses TRBV5-1 with TRBJ1-6, with D tentatively TRBD1 (5 bases). From germline, CDR1 is SGHRS and CDR2 YFSETQ. Trimming took off 0 bases at V and 7 bases at J, with 14 bases between the two ends. The CDR3 runs 16 residues. The CDR3: CASSLEVGRGNSPLHF. The CDR3, as DNA: TGCGCCAGCAGCTTGGAGGTGGGGCGCGGAAATTCACCCCTCCACTTT.

The CDR3 sequence: CASSLRYRQAQETQYF. As DNA, the CDR3 is TGTGCCAGCAGTTTACGGTACCGACAGGCTCAAGAGACCCAGTACTTC. The V and J genes are TRBV27 and TRBJ2-5, with D perhaps TRBD1 (6 bases). Trimming pared 2 bases from V and 2 bases from J, leaving 15 bases between. Germline values: CDR1 MNHEY, CDR2 SMNVEV (reference sequence). There are 16 residues in the CDR3.

CDR3 protein: CASSPTGTSGNTIYF. The DNA for the CDR3 is TGTGCCAGCAGTCCAACAGGGACCTCTGGAAACACCATATATTTT. The rearrangement joins TRBV25-1 to TRBJ1-3; D is possibly TRBD1 (6 bases). The V end lost 5 bases, the J end lost 0 bases, and 11 bases lay between the germline ends. CDR1 MGHDK and CDR2 SYGVNS come from the germline V gene. The CDR3 spans 15 residues.

This rearrangement joins TRBV5-6 to TRBJ2-5; D possibly corresponds to TRBD1 (6 bases). CDR1 SGHDT and CDR2 YYEEEE come from the germline V gene. The CDR3 consists of 11 residues. Deletions cut 4 bases from V and 5 bases from J, with 6 bases between. CDR3 nucleotide sequence: TGTGCCAGCAGCCAGGGGGAGACCCAGTACTTC. Its protein product is CASSQGETQYF.

The chain uses TRBV2 and TRBJ1-2, with a weak D call TRBD1 (5 bases). The CDR3 runs 12 residues. Germline V CDR1 and CDR2: SNHLY, FYNNEI. Trimming pared 7 bases from V and 6 bases from J, leaving 12 bases between. The CDR3 sequence is CASTVGGDGYTF. CDR3 nucleotide sequence: TGTGCCAGCACTGTCGGGGGGGATGGCTACACCTTC.

A remark on this clone: Other nucleotide sequences in the sample specify the same CDR3. This chain uses TRBV30 with TRBJ1-2; TRBD1 might be the D (5 bases). The CDR3 length is 11 residues. CDR1 and CDR2 (germline): GTSNPN, SVGIG (reference sequence). V lost 1 base to trimming and J lost 7 bases, with 7 bases between them. This CDR3 reads CAWSGGSGYTF. The CDR3 bases are TGTGCCTGGAGTGGGGGCAGTGGCTACACCTTC.

In this sample, this clone turned up once. J is TRBJ2-5 and V is TRBV9; 10 bases align to TRBD2. This CDR3 region has 16 residues. V lost 0 bases to trimming and J lost 2 bases; unmatched junction nucleotides: 4. Looked up from germline, CDR1 is SGDLS and CDR2 is YYNGEE. CDR3 region: CASSVGTSGPQETQYF. For the CDR3, the DNA is TGTGCCAGCAGCGTAGGGACTAGCGGACCTCAAGAGACCCAGTACTTC.

The rearrangement uses TRBV7-9 and TRBJ2-7; TRBD2 agrees at 14 bases. The CDR3 totals 15 residues. Looked up from germline, CDR1 is SEHNR and CDR2 is FQNEAQ (reference sequence). With 5 bases clipped from V and 5 bases from J, the junction kept 5 bases outside the gene matches. The CDR3 region has the DNA TGTGCCAGCAGCCAGGGGACTAGCGGGAGTGACGAGCAGTACTTC. Amino acids: CASSQGTSGSDEQYF.

The rearrangement joins TRBV3-1 (or the pseudogene TRBV3-2) to TRBJ1-1, with 9 bases identical to TRBD1. The CDR3 consists of 16 residues. CDR1 and CDR2 from the germline V gene are LGHDT and YNNKEL (reference sequence). V gave up 4 bases and J gave up 0 bases; unmatched junction bases: 6. This CDR3 reads CASSRGTGKMNTEAFF. CDR3 in DNA: TGTGCCAGCAGCCGTGGGACAGGGAAGATGAACACTGAAGCTTTCTTT.

V usage is TRBV5-8 and J usage is TRBJ1-4; 9 nucleotides match TRBD1. Germline-derived CDR1 and CDR2 are SGHTS and YDEGEE. V dropped 4 bases and J dropped 5; count of bases not matched to a gene: 12. The CDR3 length is 17 residues. CDR3 residues: CASSKWTGAGRNEKLFF. CDR3 nucleotides: TGTGCCAGCAGCAAATGGACAGGGGCCGGGAGGAATGAAAAACTGTTTTTT.

The chain joins TRBV5-1 to TRBJ2-2, with D maybe TRBD2 (5 bases). The V and J ends lost 3 bases and 5 bases respectively, with 11 bases between them. Per germline, CDR1 SGHRS and CDR2 YFSETQ. The CDR3 covers 14 residues. The CDR3 DNA reads as TGCGCCAGCAGCTCCCGGGGAAGGACCGGGGAGCTGTTTTTT. Translation gives CASSSRGRTGELFF.

This sequence joins TRBV19 and TRBJ1-5, with no clear D. Trimming cost V 8 bases and J 4 bases, with 12 bases left between them. There are 13 residues in the CDR3. The V gene's germline CDR1 is LNHDA and CDR2 SQIVND (reference sequence). CDR3 in DNA: TGTGCCAGTTCGGCAGGCCGGAATCAGCCCCAGCATTTT. It codes for CASSAGRNQPQHF.

Worth noting for this clone: Other DNA sequences in the same sample also yield this CDR3. This chain links TRBV19 with TRBJ2-5; 7 positions agree with TRBD1. The CDR3 spans 13 residues. The V and J ends lost 6 bases and 5 bases, in that order; junction bases with no gene match: 6. The germline CDR1 and CDR2 sequences are LNHDA and SQIVND (reference sequence). CDR3 nucleotide sequence: TGTGCCAGTAGCCTGACAGGGTTCGAGACCCAGTACTTC. Amino acid sequence: CASSLTGFETQYF.